This T cell receptor (beta chain) was identified in a study of blood T cell repertoires in COVID-19. Across the study: Samples representing acute and convalescent COVID-19 were sourced from the United States, Italy and Spain. The cDNA or gDNA used as material had been derived from T cells, B-cell-depleted T cells, or PBMCs.

This clone was found a few times. Trimming took 10 bases from V and 10 from J; bases not matched to a gene: 10. CDR3 length equals 13 residues. Germline V gene data show CDR1 as MNHEY and CDR2 as SVGAGI. The authors' processing: Estimates of nucleated cell counts were drawn from the amplification of reference gene primers. Sequencing used immunoSEQ multiplex PCR; TCRdb keeps in-frame clones, though not all of them. Clonal size and the V and J genes are those of that table, whereas D and trimming came from the DNA. The sample has approximately 220,000 clones, about four fifths seen once. Sequenced input: peripheral blood. This chain connects TRBV6-5 to TRBJ1-2; 12 positions match TRBD1. The TCR sequence derives from a woman aged 55 to 70 with acute or convalescent COVID-19. Here the CDR3 reads CATLGQGALVYTF. In DNA, the CDR3 is TGTGCCACTCTGGGACAGGGGGCGTTGGTCTACACCTTC.